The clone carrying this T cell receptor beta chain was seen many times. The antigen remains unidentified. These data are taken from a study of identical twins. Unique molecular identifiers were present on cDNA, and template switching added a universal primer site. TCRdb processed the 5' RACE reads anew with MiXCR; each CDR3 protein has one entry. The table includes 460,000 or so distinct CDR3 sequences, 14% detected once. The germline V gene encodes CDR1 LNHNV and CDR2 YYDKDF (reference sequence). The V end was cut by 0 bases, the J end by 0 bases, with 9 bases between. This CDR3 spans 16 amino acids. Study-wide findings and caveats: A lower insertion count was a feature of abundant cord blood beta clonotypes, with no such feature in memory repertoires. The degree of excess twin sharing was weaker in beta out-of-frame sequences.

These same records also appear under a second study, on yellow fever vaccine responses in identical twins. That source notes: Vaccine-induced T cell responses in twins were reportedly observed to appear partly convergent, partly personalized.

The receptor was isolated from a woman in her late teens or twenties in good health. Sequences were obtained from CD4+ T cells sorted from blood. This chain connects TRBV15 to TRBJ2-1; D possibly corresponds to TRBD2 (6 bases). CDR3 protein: CATSRDGGSSYNEQFF. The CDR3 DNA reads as TGTGCCACCAGCAGAGATGGGGGGAGCTCCTACAATGAGCAGTTCTTC.